This TCR beta chain was profiled in a study of blood T cell repertoires in COVID-19. TCRdb's table, derived via immunoSEQ multiplex PCR, lists solely in-frame clones and lacks some. The table lists 430,000 or so clones, approximately 87% of them singletons, with about 2% in the top ten. This CDR3 region has 14 residues. The V and J ends lost 0 bases and 2 bases respectively, with 8 bases between them. Per the germline V gene, CDR1 is WSHSY and CDR2 is SAAADI. The sample comprised PBMCs or T cells enriched from blood (not recorded which). This receptor was identified in a woman aged 40 to 50 who had recovered from COVID-19. The genes are TRBV10-2 and TRBJ2-7, with a possible D match to TRBD2 (6 bases). DNA of the CDR3: TGCGCCAGCAGTGAGTCGGGACTTGCCTACGAGCAGTACTTC. It is translated as CASSESGLAYEQYF.